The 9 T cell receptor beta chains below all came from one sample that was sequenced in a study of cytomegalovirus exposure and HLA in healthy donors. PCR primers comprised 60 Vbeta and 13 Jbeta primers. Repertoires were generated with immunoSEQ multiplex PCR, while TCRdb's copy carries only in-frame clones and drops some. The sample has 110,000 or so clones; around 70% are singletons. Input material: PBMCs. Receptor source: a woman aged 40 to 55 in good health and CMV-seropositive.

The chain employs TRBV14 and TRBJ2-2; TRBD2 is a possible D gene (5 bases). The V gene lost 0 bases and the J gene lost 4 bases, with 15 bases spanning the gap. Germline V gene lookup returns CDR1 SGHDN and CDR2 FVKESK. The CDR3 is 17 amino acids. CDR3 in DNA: TGTGCCAGCAGCCAAGATACGAGGGCGCGTGGCACCGGGGAGCTGTTTTTT. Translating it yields CASSQDTRARGTGELFF.

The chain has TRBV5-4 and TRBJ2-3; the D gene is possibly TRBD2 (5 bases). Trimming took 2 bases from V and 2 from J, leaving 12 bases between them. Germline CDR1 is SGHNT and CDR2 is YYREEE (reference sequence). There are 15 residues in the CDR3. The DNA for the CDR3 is TGTGCCAGCAGCTTAGGCCTAGCTTTCACAGATACGCAGTATTTT. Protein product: CASSLGLAFTDTQYF.

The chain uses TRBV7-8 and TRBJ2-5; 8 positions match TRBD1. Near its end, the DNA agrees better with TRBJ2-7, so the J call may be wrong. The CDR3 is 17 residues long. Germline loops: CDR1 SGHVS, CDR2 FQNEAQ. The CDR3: CASSLAGQGASTYEQYF. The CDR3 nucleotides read TGTGCCAGCAGCTTAGCGGGGCAGGGGGCATCCACCTACGAGCAGTACTTC.

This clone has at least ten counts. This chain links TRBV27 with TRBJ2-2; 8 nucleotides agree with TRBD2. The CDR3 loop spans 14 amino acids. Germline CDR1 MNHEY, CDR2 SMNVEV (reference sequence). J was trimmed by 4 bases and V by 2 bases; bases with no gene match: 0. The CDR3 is CASSLTSGTGELFF. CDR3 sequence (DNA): TGTGCCAGCAGTTTAACTAGCGGCACCGGGGAGCTGTTTTTT.

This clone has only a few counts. The CDR3 sequence: CASSESRGTYYEQYF. Written as DNA, the CDR3 is TGTGCCAGCAGTGAATCCAGAGGCACGTACTACGAGCAGTACTTC. The chain employs TRBV25-1 and TRBJ2-7, with D unclear. There are 15 residues in the CDR3. Trimming shortened V by 1 base and J by 3 bases, and 13 bases separated the two germline ends. From germline, CDR1 is MGHDK and CDR2 SYGVNS.

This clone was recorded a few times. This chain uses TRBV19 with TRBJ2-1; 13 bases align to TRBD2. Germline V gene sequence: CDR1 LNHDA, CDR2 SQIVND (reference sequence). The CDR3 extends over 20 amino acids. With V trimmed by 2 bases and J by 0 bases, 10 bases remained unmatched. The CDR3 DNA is TGTGCCAGTAGTATATTGACCGGGACTAGCGGGACGAGCTCCTACAATGAGCAGTTCTTC. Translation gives CASSILTGTSGTSSYNEQFF.

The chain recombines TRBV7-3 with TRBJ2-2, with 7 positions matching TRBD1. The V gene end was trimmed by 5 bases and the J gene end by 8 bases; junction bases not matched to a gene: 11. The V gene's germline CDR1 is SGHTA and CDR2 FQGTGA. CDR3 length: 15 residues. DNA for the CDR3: TGTGCCAGCAGCACTACAGGGGAACATCCTGGGGAGCTGTTTTTT. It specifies CASSTTGEHPGELFF.

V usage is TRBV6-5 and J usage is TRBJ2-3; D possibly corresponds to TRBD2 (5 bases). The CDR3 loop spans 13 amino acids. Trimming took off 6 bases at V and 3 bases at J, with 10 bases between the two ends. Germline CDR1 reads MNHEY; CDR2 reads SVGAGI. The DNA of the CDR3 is TGTGCCAGCAGATCACTAGGAACAGATACGCAGTATTTT. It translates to CASRSLGTDTQYF.

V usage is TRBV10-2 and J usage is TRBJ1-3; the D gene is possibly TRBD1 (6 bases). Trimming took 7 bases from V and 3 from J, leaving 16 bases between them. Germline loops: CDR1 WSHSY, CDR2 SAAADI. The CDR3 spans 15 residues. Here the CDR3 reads CASMGQRGVGNTIYF. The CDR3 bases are TGCGCCAGCATGGGACAACGGGGTGTTGGAAACACCATATATTTT.